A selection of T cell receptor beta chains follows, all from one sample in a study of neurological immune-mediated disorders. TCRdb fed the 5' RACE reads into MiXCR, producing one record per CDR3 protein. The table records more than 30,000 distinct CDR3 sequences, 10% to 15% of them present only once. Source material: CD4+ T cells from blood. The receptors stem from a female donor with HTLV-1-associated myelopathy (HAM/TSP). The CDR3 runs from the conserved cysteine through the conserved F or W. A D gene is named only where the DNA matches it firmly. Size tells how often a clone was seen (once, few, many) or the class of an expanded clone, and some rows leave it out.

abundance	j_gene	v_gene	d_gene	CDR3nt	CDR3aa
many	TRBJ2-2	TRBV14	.	TGTGCCAGCAGTCTAGGGTGGAACACCGGGGAGCTGTTTTTT	CASSLGWNTGELFF
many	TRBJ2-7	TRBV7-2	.	TGTGCCAGCAGCTTAGCCCCAGGGCAGTACGAGCAGTACTTC	CASSLAPGQYEQYF
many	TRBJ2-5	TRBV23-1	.	TGCGCCAGCCGGAACCGGGGATTCCGAGAGACCCAGTACTTC	CASRNRGFRETQYF
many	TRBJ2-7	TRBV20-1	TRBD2	TGCAGTGCTAGAAATTTCCTAGCGGGGGCTACCTACGAGCAGTACTTC	CSARNFLAGATYEQYF
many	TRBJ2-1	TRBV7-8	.	TGTGCCAGCAGCTTCCTAGCGGAGGGGGGCTACAATGAGCAGTTCTTC	CASSFLAEGGYNEQFF
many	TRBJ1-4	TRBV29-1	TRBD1	TGCAGCGTTGGGCAGGGGGCAGCTAATGAAAAACTGTTTTTT	CSVGQGAANEKLFF
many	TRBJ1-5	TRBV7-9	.	TGTGCCAGCAGCTTAGCGCAGGGGCCGAATCAGCCCCAGCATTTT	CASSLAQGPNQPQHF
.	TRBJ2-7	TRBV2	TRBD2	TGTGCCAGCAGTGGTTTAGCGGGGGGCTACGAGCAGTACTTC	CASSGLAGGYEQYF
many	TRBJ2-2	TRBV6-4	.	TGTGCCAGCAGTGACACGAACACCGGGGAGCTGTTTTTT	CASSDTNTGELFF
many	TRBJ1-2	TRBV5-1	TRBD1	TGCGCCAGCAGCCCCGGGACAGTTAAGTATGGCTACACCTTC	CASSPGTVKYGYTF
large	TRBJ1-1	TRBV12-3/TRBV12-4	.	TGTGCCAGCAGTTTAGGTGAGAGCACTGAAGCTTTCTTT	CASSLGESTEAFF
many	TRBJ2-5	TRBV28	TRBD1	TGTGCCAGCAGTTGGGACAGGGCAAAGGGGGCCCAAGAGACCCAGTACTTC	CASSWDRAKGAQETQYF
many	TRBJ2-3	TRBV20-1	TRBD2	TGCAGTGCTGCAGGGGAGTCTAGCGGGATGGTAGATACGCAGTATTTT	CSAAGESSGMVDTQYF